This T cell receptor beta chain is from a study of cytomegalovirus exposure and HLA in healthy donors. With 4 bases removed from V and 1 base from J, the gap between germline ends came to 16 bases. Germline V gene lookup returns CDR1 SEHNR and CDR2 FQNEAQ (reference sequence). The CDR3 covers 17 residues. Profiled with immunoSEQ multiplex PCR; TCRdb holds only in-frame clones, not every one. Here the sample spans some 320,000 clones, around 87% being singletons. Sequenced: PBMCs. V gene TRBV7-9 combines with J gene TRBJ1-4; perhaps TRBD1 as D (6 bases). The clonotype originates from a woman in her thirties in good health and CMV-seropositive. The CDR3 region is CASSYPRGGVTNEKLFF. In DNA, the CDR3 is TGTGCCAGCAGCTACCCCAGGGGTGGGGTAACTAATGAAAAACTGTTTTTT.